This T cell receptor (beta chain) was sequenced during a study of blood T cell repertoires in COVID-19 (dated by TCRdb to 2019 to 2021). For the study in its entirety: Collaborator samples came from the United States, Italy and Spain and covered acute and convalescent phases of COVID-19. The prospective study material was composed of cDNA or gDNA derived from T cells, B-cell-depleted T cells, or PBMCs. Subjects who had been exposed to COVID-19, were actively infected with it, or had recovered from it provided the deeply sampled blood TCRbeta repertoires that made up the dataset. The repertoires were made available in a free public database intended to serve as a resource for research on the immune response to SARS-CoV-2. Samples were obtained from the ongoing ImmuneRACE study (first 160 participants) and from 1,254 subjects provided by 6 global collaborators. Sample metadata almost always included a de-identified subject ID, COVID-19 status, age in years and sex. Where HLA class I and class II types were available, the types were taken from metadata supplied by the sample provider, not from assay-based typing.

Turning to this clone: Its antigen target is currently unknown. No much larger clone exists at a distance of one base, and base qualities are not known.

Here is what the overall study found, with its caveats: Clinical and demographic metadata were provided uncurated, with the amount varying by source and participant.

Trimming leaves V shorter by 1 base and J shorter by 6 bases, with the junction holding 7 bases beyond the gene matches. From the cysteine up to the phenylalanine, the CDR3 has a length of 17 residues. Only CDR3 DNA remains: 51 bases, in frame from the first base. For CDR1 and CDR2, the germline V gene (reference sequence) lists LGHDT and YNNKEL. One collaborating source in Seattle enrolled patients while the patients were actively infected and followed the patients over time throughout the course of disease. Whole blood was collected in K2EDTA tubes by collaborating institutions according to the institutions' own protocols. For TCRbeta analysis, collaborators shipped samples in one of three forms: frozen whole blood, isolated PBMCs, or DNA extracted from either of those sample types. The immunoSEQ Assay, a bias-controlled multiplex PCR, was used to amplify TCRbeta CDR3 regions from genomic DNA. As for the original processing: Nucleated cell counts per sample were estimated from amplification of reference gene primers within the assay. Sequence reads were collapsed and filtered to measure the absolute abundance of every unique TCRbeta CDR3 rearrangement. For each sample, productive Simpson clonality was calculated by taking the square root of Simpson's diversity index across productive rearrangements. The source is immuneACCESS, and TCRdb retained only in-frame sequences with V and J called. Part of the clones is not carried over; for the studies checked, unresolved V genes explain less than half of this, and the remainder is unexplained. Clone size and the V and J calls come from that table; the DNA yielded D and trimming. In this sample the table shows around 440,000 clones, approximately 88% of which occur a single time. Roughly 13% of the sample lies in the top ten.

The sample consisted of peripheral blood. The origin of this receptor is a woman in her forties or fifties with COVID-19, enrolled during active disease. This receptor chain uses TRBV3-1 (or the pseudogene TRBV3-2) and TRBJ2-2; TRBD2 matches 11 bases in the middle. For the CDR3, the sequence is CASSQVLAGGWSGELFF. The DNA sequence follows: TGTGCCAGCAGCCAAGTCCTAGCGGGGGGTTGGTCCGGGGAGCTGTTTTTT.